This T cell receptor beta chain was captured by sequencing in a study of cytomegalovirus exposure and HLA in healthy donors. This clone has more than one count but fewer than ten. Antigen specificity is unknown. The CDR3 totals 15 residues. Germline assignment: CDR1 LGHNA and CDR2 YSLEER. The germline V and J ends were trimmed by 0 bases and 5 bases, with 13 bases remaining between them. General study results and limits: Most CMV-associated TCR beta chains were later found to appear HLA-restricted. A highly shared variant cluster was judged a likely technical artifact.

PCR amplification relied on 60 Vbeta primers (plus 13 Jbeta primers). This table comes from immunoSEQ multiplex PCR, and its TCRdb copy is limited to in-frame clones, with some not included. The sample holds 110,000 to 150,000 clones, 73% seen once. The sample was PBMCs. The chain links TRBV4-3 to TRBJ1-2; D call uncertain. The source of this sequence is a woman in her 40s in good health and CMV-seronegative. As DNA, the CDR3 is TGCGCCAGCAGCCAAGATCTTTCGGTGACTTATGGCTACACCTTC. Translation: CASSQDLSVTYGYTF.